This T cell receptor beta chain was recovered during a study of blood T cell repertoires in COVID-19. Sequencing was performed with immunoSEQ multiplex PCR; in TCRdb, only in-frame clones are kept and a portion is missing. The table has 200,000 to 250,000 clones, nearly 90% seen once; the top ten hold more than 10%. The CDR3 contains 11 residues. The germline gives CDR1 SNHLY, CDR2 FYNNEI. Trimming took off 3 bases at V and 9 bases at J, with 3 bases between the two ends. This chain links TRBV2 with TRBJ1-6; D not certain. The receptor was isolated from a young woman who had recovered from COVID-19. Sequenced: peripheral blood. The CDR3 reads CASSDGSPLHF. The CDR3 coding sequence is TGTGCCAGCAGTGACGGTTCACCCCTCCACTTT.